This section outlines one TCR beta chain sequence together with its context. These data belong to a study of T-cell reconstitution after alpha-beta-depleted transplantation in children. TCRbeta library construction was performed incorporating unique molecular identifiers. One entry per CDR3 protein, called by TCRdb with MiXCR from the PCR reads. Of some 390,000 distinct CDR3 sequences listed, about a fifth are singletons. The TCR was taken from a human donor who donated a stem cell graft to a child with acute myeloid leukemia. Sequencing used PBMCs from the stem cell graft donor, obtained from the stem cell graft.

The CDR3, as DNA: TGTGCCAGCAGCCCCACTGATCCTTTCTACAATGAGCAGTTCTTC. Translated: CASSPTDPFYNEQFF. The J gene is TRBJ2-1, the V gene TRBV6-2 or TRBV6-3; no firm D call. CDR1 and CDR2 (germline): MNHEY, SVGEGT. The CDR3 is 15 residues long. Trimming took 6 bases from V and 3 from J, leaving 15 bases between them.